This T cell receptor (beta chain) was sequenced for a study of early T cells in non-severe SARS-CoV-2 infection. MiXCR, run by TCRdb on the 5' RACE reads, gives a single entry per CDR3 protein. The repertoire has about 63,000 distinct CDR3 sequences, roughly 13% of them found once; the top ten carry around 4.7%. This clonotype was recorded at least ten times. Germline-derived CDR1 and CDR2 are SGHNT and YENEEA. V shed 4 bases and J shed 0 bases, with 8 bases lying between them. There are 14 residues in the CDR3. Sequencing used whole blood. The chain couples TRBV11-3 to TRBJ2-3, with D unclear. This TCR derives from an adult who was a healthcare worker with PCR-confirmed SARS-CoV-2 infection or an uninfected control (not recorded which). The CDR3 here is CASSSKTSTDTQYF. The CDR3 DNA reads as TGTGCCAGCAGCTCAAAGACTAGCACAGATACGCAGTATTTT.